The 32 T cell receptor beta chains below come from one sample, sequenced in a study of T cell responses to AZD1222 COVID-19 vaccine. TCRdb's copy holds only in-frame clones and misses some; the assay was immunoSEQ multiplex PCR. Counted here are roughly 160,000 clones, around 90% occurring once; the ten biggest clones make up about 1%. Sample: peripheral blood, taken 28 days after the second AZD1222 dose. These receptors were collected from an adult who received the AZD1222 COVID-19 vaccine.

The V and J genes are TRBV11-2 and TRBJ1-6; TRBD1 aligns across 9 bases. The CDR3 covers 16 residues. J was trimmed by 9 bases and V by 4 bases; bases with no gene match: 10. Germline lookup yields CDR1 SGHAT and CDR2 FQNNGV. The CDR3 is CASSSTPTGGISPLHF. The DNA for the CDR3 is TGTGCCAGCAGCTCCACACCGACAGGGGGGATTTCACCCCTCCACTTT.

This clone has at least ten counts. The chain employs TRBV7-9 and TRBJ1-2; 7 bases match TRBD1. The CDR3 consists of 12 residues. The ends lost 4 bases at V and 8 bases at J; junction bases unmatched: 4. The germline CDR1 and CDR2 sequences are SEHNR and FQNEAQ (reference sequence). The CDR3 region has the DNA TGTGCCAGCAGCTCTGGACAGGTCGGCTACACCTTC. This gives the protein CASSSGQVGYTF.

The chain recombines TRBV7-2 with TRBJ1-1, with unresolved D. The V gene lost 7 bases and the J gene lost 1 base, with 13 bases spanning the gap. The CDR3 consists of 14 residues. Germline assignment: CDR1 SGHTA and CDR2 FQGNSA. As DNA, the CDR3 is TGTGCCAGCACTTTAGGGCCTTCGAACACTGAAGCTTTCTTT. This gives the protein CASTLGPSNTEAFF.

This chain joins TRBV6-5 and TRBJ1-5; possibly TRBD1 for D (5 bases). The CDR3 is 15 amino acids. CDR1 and CDR2 from the germline V gene are MNHEY and SVGAGI. V was shortened by 8 bases and J by 0 bases, with 14 bases between the two germline ends. The CDR3 nucleotides read TGTGCCAGCTCAGGGACGCCTTATAGCAATCAGCCCCAGCATTTT. As protein: CASSGTPYSNQPQHF.

This clone was seen only once. V usage is TRBV19 and J usage is TRBJ2-2; 7 bases map to TRBD1. V shed 10 bases and J 1 base; nucleotides not matched to a gene: 9. The germline CDR1 and CDR2 sequences are LNHDA and SQIVND (reference sequence). This CDR3 region has 15 residues. The CDR3 reads CATARQGLNTGELFF. The CDR3 DNA sequence: TGTGCCACAGCTCGACAGGGATTGAACACCGGGGAGCTGTTTTTT.

To note about this clone: This same CDR3 is encoded by further DNA sequences in the sample. The rearrangement uses TRBV3-1 (or the pseudogene TRBV3-2) and TRBJ1-1; D ambiguous. Trimming cost V 1 base and J 0 bases, with 6 bases left between them. Germline CDR1 is LGHDT and CDR2 is YNNKEL (reference sequence). CDR3 size: 14 residues. This chain's CDR3 is CASSQGQMNTEAFF. For the CDR3, the DNA is TGTGCCAGCAGCCAAGGGCAGATGAACACTGAAGCTTTCTTT.

V usage is TRBV19 and J usage is TRBJ2-3, with a possible D match to TRBD1 (6 bases). From germline, CDR1 is LNHDA and CDR2 SQIVND (reference sequence). The CDR3 sequence is 13 residues long. V lost 5 bases to trimming and J lost 3 bases, with 9 bases between them. The CDR3 loop is CASSLRGTDTQYF. The CDR3 DNA reads TGTGCCAGTAGTCTCAGGGGAACAGATACGCAGTATTTT.

This chain uses TRBV10-3 with TRBJ2-7; possibly TRBD1 or TRBD2 for D (6 bases each). The CDR3 spans 12 residues. V gave up 10 bases and J gave up 3 bases, with 13 bases separating them. The germline V gene has CDR1 ENHRY and CDR2 SYGVKD. The CDR3: CATAGGGYEQYF. CDR3 DNA sequence: TGTGCCACCGCTGGAGGGGGCTACGAGCAGTACTTC.

This clone has only one observation. The chain is built from TRBV12-3 or TRBV12-4 and TRBJ1-2; 7 positions agree with TRBD1. V was pared by 7 bases and J by 6 bases, with 8 bases of the junction left unmatched. This CDR3 is 13 amino acids long. This CDR3 is CASNLAGGDGYTF. CDR3 nucleotide sequence: TGTGCCAGCAATTTGGCAGGGGGAGATGGCTACACCTTC.

CDR3 in amino acids: CASSGQGGQPQHF. As DNA, the CDR3 is TGCGCCAGCTCGGGACAGGGTGGGCAGCCCCAGCATTTT. The chain couples TRBV10-2 to TRBJ1-5, with 9 bases that match TRBD1. This CDR3 has 13 residues. Losses at the gene ends were 8 bases for V and 7 bases for J; bases not matched to a gene: 6. Germline V CDR1 and CDR2: WSHSY, SAAADI.

CDR3 sequence reads: CASSVEPFDRRNYNEQFF. The CDR3 coding sequence is TGTGCCAGCAGCGTAGAGCCTTTCGACAGAAGAAACTACAATGAGCAGTTCTTC. V usage is TRBV9 and J usage is TRBJ2-1; D is perhaps TRBD1 (5 bases). The CDR3 runs to 18 residues. Germline CDR1 and CDR2: SGDLS and YYNGEE. The V and J ends lost 0 bases and 3 bases respectively, with 19 bases between them.

This clone was observed once. The chain links TRBV2 to TRBJ2-7; D is unresolved. In germline, CDR1 is SNHLY, CDR2 FYNNEI. The CDR3 loop spans 16 amino acids. Deletions cut 7 bases from V and 1 base from J, with 20 bases between. The CDR3 here is CASKVGNGSQSYEQYF. The CDR3, as DNA: TGTGCCAGCAAGGTGGGCAATGGGTCCCAATCCTACGAGCAGTACTTC.

This chain joins TRBV7-9 and TRBJ2-3; perhaps TRBD2 as D (7 bases). The V and J ends lost 0 bases and 4 bases respectively, with 11 bases between them. The CDR3 spans 15 residues. Germline values: CDR1 SEHNR, CDR2 FQNEAQ (reference sequence). The CDR3 DNA reads as TGTGCCAGCAGCTTAGCGGGGGGGCCCCCAGATACGCAGTATTTT. It specifies CASSLAGGPPDTQYF.

The chain carries TRBV5-6 and TRBJ1-6; D is uncertain. V lost 4 bases and J 4 bases, leaving 9 bases between the germline ends. Germline CDR1 and CDR2: SGHDT and YYEEEE. The CDR3 consists of 14 residues. CDR3 sequence (DNA): TGTGCCAGCAGCAAAGACCGGTATAATTCACCCCTCCACTTT. It is translated as CASSKDRYNSPLHF.

This clone was observed a single time. V and J are TRBV6-5 and TRBJ1-2, with 9 nucleotides matching TRBD1. CDR1 and CDR2 from the germline V gene are MNHEY and SVGAGI. V shed 4 bases and J 5 bases; nucleotides not matched to a gene: 11. This CDR3 spans 16 amino acids. CDR3 nucleotide sequence: TGTGCCAGCAGTTCCACCCAGGGACAGGGAGGATATGGCTACACCTTC. It specifies CASSSTQGQGGYGYTF.

The chain carries TRBV29-1 and TRBJ1-1, with a possible D match to TRBD1 (5 bases). Germline assignment: CDR1 SQVTM and CDR2 ANQGSEA. V was clipped by 3 bases and J by 4 bases, with 12 bases between them. This CDR3 comprises 13 residues. DNA for the CDR3: TGCAGCGTTGATTCAGGGTTCCGCACTGAAGCTTTCTTT. Protein sequence: CSVDSGFRTEAFF. Based on the CDR3 plus reference TRBV29-1 and TRBJ1-1, the full variable domain is SAVISQKPSRDICQRGTSLTIQCQVDSQVTMMFWYRQQPGQSLTLIATANQGSEATYESGFVIDKFPISRPNLTFSTLTVSNMSPEDSSIYLCSVDSGFRTEAFFGQGTRLTVV.

The chain is built from TRBV6-5 and TRBJ1-6; no definite D call. The CDR3 extends over 16 amino acids. The germline V gene encodes CDR1 MNHEY and CDR2 SVGAGI. Trimming took 0 bases from V and 0 from J, leaving 6 bases between them. The CDR3 loop is CASSYSGTSYNSPLHF. For the CDR3, the DNA is TGTGCCAGCAGTTACTCTGGCACCTCCTATAATTCACCCCTCCACTTT.

This clone was detected a few times. The chain links TRBV4-1 to TRBJ1-1, with 7 bases aligning to TRBD1. Germline-derived CDR1 and CDR2 are MGHRA and YSYEKL. V shed 1 base and J 8 bases; nucleotides not matched to a gene: 25. The length of the CDR3 is 20 residues. This CDR3 is CASSQGLPSPRVHTGVEAFF. The CDR3 DNA reads TGCGCCAGCAGCCAAGGTTTGCCCAGTCCCCGGGTCCACACAGGGGTGGAAGCTTTCTTT.

The CDR3 is CASSNEDRTKSNYGYTF. Written as DNA, the CDR3 is TGTGCCAGCAGCAATGAGGACAGGACTAAATCTAACTATGGCTACACCTTC. The gene calls are TRBV21-1 and TRBJ1-2; TRBD1 is taken as the D call from the table, unchecked against the DNA. TRBV21-1 is a pseudogene segment. There are 17 residues in the CDR3.

This clone has a single count. The chain has TRBV9 and TRBJ2-2; no clear D. V was shortened by 3 bases and J by 0 bases, with 12 bases between the two germline ends. The V gene's germline CDR1 is SGDLS and CDR2 YYNGEE. CDR3 size: 16 residues. DNA for the CDR3: TGTGCCAGCAGCGGAGGAGCTACCGCGAACACCGGGGAGCTGTTTTTT. Its protein is CASSGGATANTGELFF.

The J gene is TRBJ1-2, the V gene TRBV7-8; D remains unclear. The germline V gene has CDR1 SGHVS and CDR2 FQNEAQ. Trimming removed 5 bases at V and 4 bases at J, with 14 bases between. The CDR3 is 14 residues long. DNA for the CDR3: TGTGCCAGCAGCCTGAACCCCGGCATCTATGGCTACACCTTC. The encoded protein is CASSLNPGIYGYTF. The full variable domain, with the rest looked up from reference TRBV7-8 and TRBJ1-2, is GAGVSQSPRYKVAKRGQDVALRCDPISGHVSLFWYQQALGQGPEFLTYFQNEAQLDKSGLPSDRFFAERPEGSVSTLKIQRTQQEDSAVYLCASSLNPGIYGYTFGSGTRLTVV.

This CDR3 is CASSKVGLMNTEAFF. In DNA, the CDR3 is TGTGCCAGCAGCAAAGTTGGGCTCATGAACACTGAAGCTTTCTTT. The J gene is TRBJ1-1, the V gene TRBV21-1; TRBD1 was called by the table and not checked on the DNA. TRBV21-1 is marked as a pseudogene. This CDR3 contains 15 residues.

The V and J genes are TRBV7-9 and TRBJ1-2; D unclear. CDR1 is SEHNR, CDR2 FQNEAQ, per germline (reference sequence). The CDR3 totals 14 residues. V was trimmed by 5 bases and J by 6 bases, leaving 16 bases between them. CDR3 DNA sequence: TGTGCCAGCAGCCCAACCTCCCGGGCTGATGGCTACACCTTC. Protein: CASSPTSRADGYTF.

The gene calls are TRBV3-1 (or the pseudogene TRBV3-2) and TRBJ1-1; no firm D call. The ends were cut back, 0 bases at V and 2 bases at J, with 13 bases in the middle. Germline V lookup: CDR1 LGHDT, CDR2 YNNKEL (reference sequence). The length of the CDR3 is 16 residues. This CDR3 reads CASSQDPPGLNTEAFF. Written as DNA, the CDR3 is TGTGCCAGCAGCCAAGATCCGCCAGGTCTCAACACTGAAGCTTTCTTT.

CDR3 residues: CASSPDLSGNTIYF. The CDR3 DNA follows: TGCGCCAGCAGCCCGGACCTCTCTGGAAACACCATATATTTT. This chain joins TRBV5-1 and TRBJ1-3, with D hard to call. Per the germline V gene, CDR1 is SGHRS and CDR2 is YFSETQ. V was shortened by 4 bases and J by 0 bases, with 8 bases between the two germline ends. The CDR3 consists of 14 residues.

This clone was seen just once. The chain carries TRBV5-8 and TRBJ2-5, with a possible D match to TRBD2 (6 bases). V lost 4 bases to trimming and J lost 5 bases, with 18 bases between them. CDR3 length: 15 amino acids. In germline, CDR1 is SGHTS, CDR2 YDEGEE. CDR3 DNA sequence: TGTGCCAGCAGCAAAGGAGGGGCCCAGTCGGAGACCCAGTACTTC. This encodes CASSKGGAQSETQYF. Full variable domain (remainder filled in from reference TRBV5-8 and TRBJ2-5): EAGVTQSPTHLIKTRGQQATLRCSPISGHTSVYWYQQALGLGLQFLLWYDEGEERNRGNFPPRFSGRQFPNYSSELNVNALELEDSALYLCASSKGGAQSETQYFGPGTRLLVL.

This CDR3 is CVAFGRWGDTEAFF. Written as DNA, the CDR3 is TGTGTGGCTTTTGGAAGGTGGGGTGACACTGAAGCTTTCTTT. The genes are TRBV18 and TRBJ1-1; D unclear. The CDR3 sequence is 14 residues long. CDR1 and CDR2 (germline): KGHSH, LQKENI.

In nucleotides, the CDR3 is TGCAGTGCTAGCAGGAAAGATACGCAGTATTTT. The encoded protein is CSASRKDTQYF. This rearrangement joins TRBV20-1 to TRBJ2-3; no definite D call. Germline lookup yields CDR1 DFQATT and CDR2 SNEGSKA (reference sequence). This CDR3 contains 11 residues. Trimming left V 3 bases short and J 5 bases short, with 6 bases between.

The chain uses TRBV5-6 and TRBJ2-3, with TRBD2 as a possible D gene (5 bases). The germline V gene encodes CDR1 SGHDT and CDR2 YYEEEE. Trimming removed 7 bases from V and 13 bases from J, with 19 bases in between. This CDR3 comprises 12 residues. CDR3 in amino acids: CASHQWASPEYF. The CDR3 DNA reads as TGTGCCAGCCACCAATGGGCTAGCCCGGAGTATTTT.

This clone showed up just a few times. The chain joins TRBV4-2 to TRBJ2-7, with a possible D match to TRBD2 (6 bases). The CDR3 sequence is 13 residues long. V was trimmed by 4 bases and J by 4 bases, leaving 11 bases between them. The germline CDR1 and CDR2 sequences are LGHNA and YNFKEQ. The CDR3 nucleotides read TGTGCCAGCAGCCTGGGGGGAGAATACGAGCAGTACTTC. Its translation is CASSLGGEYEQYF.

The chain links TRBV12-1 to TRBJ1-5. TRBV12-1 is an annotated pseudogene. The CDR3 covers 14 residues. CDR3: CASSLRPIGQPQHF. The DNA for the CDR3 is TGTGCCAGCAGCTTGAGGCCGATCGGCCAGCCCCAGCATTTT.

The chain uses TRBV2 and TRBJ1-2; D may be TRBD1 (6 bases). The CDR3 consists of 15 residues. Trimming removed 1 base at V and 4 bases at J, with 13 bases between. Germline V gene lookup returns CDR1 SNHLY and CDR2 FYNNEI. The CDR3 sequence is CASSEGAGHFYGYTF. The CDR3, as DNA: TGTGCCAGCAGTGAAGGAGCGGGACACTTCTATGGCTACACCTTC.